The rows below give T cell receptor beta chains drawn from one sample of a study of blood T cell repertoires in COVID-19. The method was immunoSEQ multiplex PCR; TCRdb's version includes in-frame clones alone and lacks a portion of them. The table shows approximately 270,000 clones, with approximately 89% occurring only once. The sequenced material came from PBMCs or T cells enriched from blood (not recorded which). The receptors originated from a man aged 40-55 years who had been exposed to COVID-19. CDR3s include the opening cysteine and the closing phenylalanine or tryptophan. The D gene is left open where the match is weak. Rows may omit the clone size; those that give it use once, few, many or a size class.

size | J | D | V | DNA | CDR3
once | TRBJ1-3 | TRBD1 | TRBV28 | TGTGCCAGCAGTATCGGGACAGGGATATTGTCTGGAAACACCATATATTTT | CASSIGTGILSGNTIYF
- | TRBJ1-6 | - | TRBV9 | TGTGCCAGCAGCGTAGAGGGAGAAGTGACAGGAGACTATAATTCACCCCTCCACTTT | CASSVEGEVTGDYNSPLHF
- | TRBJ2-1 | TRBD2 | TRBV30 | TGTGCCTGGAGCGTTCTAGCGGGAGTTTACAATGAGCAGTTCTTC | CAWSVLAGVYNEQFF
- | TRBJ1-4 | TRBD1 | TRBV5-1 | TGCGCCAGCCATCCGGGACAGGGACTCGAAAAACTGTTTTTT | CASHPGQGLEKLFF
- | TRBJ1-2 | - | TRBV28 | TGTGCCAGCAGTTTATTGAGTCGACTCAACTATGGCTACACCTTC | CASSLLSRLNYGYTF
- | TRBJ2-3 | - | TRBV30 | TGTGCCTGGAGCCATGGGGCAACAGATACGCAGTATTTT | CAWSHGATDTQYF
- | TRBJ2-5 | - | TRBV5-1 | TGCGCCAGCAGCTTGTTTCCGGGGAGAGAGACCCAGTACTTC | CASSLFPGRETQYF
- | TRBJ1-3 | - | TRBV7-9 | TGTGCCAGCAGCCCCCTGACAGTCCTCTCTGGAAACACCATATATTTT | CASSPLTVLSGNTIYF
- | TRBJ2-5 | TRBD2 | TRBV5-4 | TGTGCCAGCAGCCCTGGACTAGCGGGAGGGCCGGAAGAGACCCAGTACTTC | CASSPGLAGGPEETQYF
- | TRBJ2-2 | - | TRBV19 | TGTGCCAGTAGTATTTCAGGGGACACCGGGGAGCTGTTTTTT | CASSISGDTGELFF
- | TRBJ1-4 | TRBD1 | TRBV3-1/TRBV3-2 | TGTGCCAGCAAAACCAAGGGAGGGACAGGGAATGAAAAACTGTTTTTT | CASKTKGGTGNEKLFF
few | TRBJ2-7 | - | TRBV7-8 | TGTGCCAGCAGCCCATCAGGGATAACCTACGAGCAGTACTTC | CASSPSGITYEQYF
- | TRBJ1-2 | - | TRBV27 | TGTGCCAGCAGTCTCCGGGGGGTCGGGGCGTTGGGGAACTATGGCTACACCTTC | CASSLRGVGALGNYGYTF
- | TRBJ2-7 | TRBD2 | TRBV6-5 | TGTGCCAGCAGTTTGACTAGCGGGAGGTACGAGCAGTACTTC | CASSLTSGRYEQYF
- | TRBJ2-1 | - | TRBV28 | TGTGCCAGCAGAGAGGGGGGAGCGGGACTTCATGAGCAGTTCTTC | CASREGGAGLHEQFF
- | TRBJ2-3 | - | TRBV21-1 | TGTGCCAGCAGCAATGGTAGGAGGGCAGATCCGGCGTTAGCGGGAGGCACAGATACGCAGTATTTT | CASSNGRRADPALAGGTDTQYF
- | TRBJ1-1 | - | TRBV7-9 | TGTGCCAGCAGCCTAAGTGCAGGGCCCCAAACTGAAGCTTTCTTT | CASSLSAGPQTEAFF
- | TRBJ2-7 | TRBD1 | TRBV18 | TGTGCCAGCTCCCAGGACAGGGGTCCCTACGAGCAGTACTTC | CASSQDRGPYEQYF
- | TRBJ1-1 | TRBD1 | TRBV2 | TGTGCCAGCAGTCTCCGGTTAACAGGGGGCACTGAAGCTTTCTTT | CASSLRLTGGTEAFF
- | TRBJ2-1 | TRBD2 | TRBV30 | TGTGCCTGGGGGAGGGGACTAGCGGGAGGAAATGAGCAGTTCTTC | CAWGRGLAGGNEQFF
once | TRBJ2-4 | TRBD2 | TRBV3-1/TRBV3-2 | TGTGCCAGCAGCCAAGGGGGCTCCGGGGGGGCGGAAAACATTCAGTACTTC | CASSQGGSGGAENIQYF
- | TRBJ1-1 | - | TRBV6-5 | TGTGCCAGCAGGCAGGGTTTGACTGAAGCTTTCTTT | CASRQGLTEAFF
- | TRBJ1-3 | - | TRBV7-9 | TGTGCCAGCAGGAGGGCAGAAAACACCATATATTTT | CASRRAENTIYF
- | TRBJ2-5 | - | TRBV6-5 | TGTGCCAGCAGACCTACGCGGAGCGGTGAGACCCAGTACTTC | CASRPTRSGETQYF
- | TRBJ1-1 | - | TRBV12-3/TRBV12-4 | TGTGCCAGCAGTTTCCGTACTGAAGCTTTCTTT | CASSFRTEAFF
- | TRBJ2-1 | - | TRBV7-2 | TGTGCCAGCTCAAGGAGGCAGAAGTTCTTC | CASSRRQKFF
few | TRBJ2-7 | - | TRBV7-6 | TGTGCCAGCAGCTTAGGCAGGGGATACGAGCAGTACTTC | CASSLGRGYEQYF
- | TRBJ1-2 | TRBD1 | TRBV19 | TGTGCCAGTAGTGACTCTCGACAGGGGCTCTATGGCTACACCTTC | CASSDSRQGLYGYTF
once | TRBJ1-2 | - | TRBV7-2 | TGTGCCAGCAGCCCTTACGGACTTGACTATGGCTACACCTTC | CASSPYGLDYGYTF
- | TRBJ2-2 | TRBD2 | TRBV9 | TGTGCCAGCAGCGTAATAGCGGGAAACACCGGGGAGCTGTTTTTT | CASSVIAGNTGELFF
- | TRBJ2-5 | - | TRBV21-1 | TGTGCCAGCAGCAAAGCCGGGGGACCGTCGAAAGGGGAGACCCAGTACTTC | CASSKAGGPSKGETQYF
- | TRBJ1-2 | - | TRBV9 | TGTGCCAGCAGCGTAGACACTAACTATGGCTACACCTTC | CASSVDTNYGYTF
- | TRBJ2-3 | - | TRBV10-1 | TGCGCCAGCAGTGTCGGGGATACGCAGTATTTT | CASSVGDTQYF
- | TRBJ2-7 | TRBD2 | TRBV15 | TGTGCCACCAGCAGAGCCCATAGCGGGTACGAGCAGTACTTC | CATSRAHSGYEQYF
- | TRBJ2-5 | TRBD2 | TRBV30 | TGTGCCTGGAATTCGGGGGGAGCGACCCAGTACTTC | CAWNSGGATQYF
once | TRBJ1-5 | TRBD1 | TRBV6-1 | TGTGCCAGCAGTGTTAAATTAACAGGGGTTAATCAGCCCCAGCATTTT | CASSVKLTGVNQPQHF
once | TRBJ1-6 | - | TRBV4-1 | TGCGCCAGCAGCCAAGACTTTTCACCCCTCCACTTT | CASSQDFSPLHF
- | TRBJ1-2 | - | TRBV12-3/TRBV12-4 | TGTGCCAGCAGTCTCCAGGGTTCCTATGGCTACACCTTC | CASSLQGSYGYTF
- | TRBJ2-1 | - | TRBV7-6 | TGTGCCAGCAGCTTAGCGGGATCGGGATACAATGAGCAGTTCTTC | CASSLAGSGYNEQFF
- | TRBJ2-7 | - | TRBV19 | TGTGCCAGTAGTGATCCGGGAGAGGACTACGAGCAGTACTTC | CASSDPGEDYEQYF
- | TRBJ1-5 | - | TRBV28 | TGTGCCAGCAGTTTAGACAGCTACTCTCATCAGCCCCAGCATTTT | CASSLDSYSHQPQHF
once | TRBJ2-1 | - | TRBV24-1 | TGTGCCACCAGTGATTTTGAGAATGAGCAGTTCTTC | CATSDFENEQFF
- | TRBJ1-5 | - | TRBV5-6 | TGTGCCAGCAGCTTGGGGACAGCTAATCAGCCCCAGCATTTT | CASSLGTANQPQHF
- | TRBJ1-6 | - | TRBV7-8 | TGTGCCAGCAGCCCCAGGACAGATTCACCCCTCCACTTT | CASSPRTDSPLHF
- | TRBJ2-7 | - | TRBV13 | TGTGCCAGCAGCTTAGCCCAGTACGAGCAGTACTTC | CASSLAQYEQYF
- | TRBJ2-4 | TRBD1 | TRBV4-3 | TGCGCCAGCAGCCCGGGACAGGCGAAAAACATTCAGTACTTC | CASSPGQAKNIQYF